This T cell receptor (beta chain) was identified in a study of PD-L1 blockade in urothelial cancer. Study-level background: Male patients with bladder-origin urothelial cancer numbered about 90% of the 29. The analyses of blood took place 3 weeks (second dose) and 6 weeks after treatment start.

The junction had 11 bases not matched to a gene; V was cut back by 3 bases and J by 0 bases. The germline V gene has CDR1 SGHRS and CDR2 YFSETQ. This CDR3 is built from 18 residues. Sample numbers ranged from 1 to 8 per patient, encompassing pretreatment and on-treatment collections. The data were produced by immunoSEQ multiplex PCR, yet TCRdb's version contains in-frame clones alone and is incomplete. The sample has around 45,000 clones, approximately 89% seen once. Specimen: PBMCs, collected around atezolizumab (anti-PD-L1) treatment. The receptor was isolated from a man older than 75 with urothelial cancer. This chain links TRBV5-1 with TRBJ1-3; 8 positions match TRBD1. The CDR3 region has the DNA TGCGCCAGCAGCTGGACATGGACAGGGCAAAGCTCTGGAAACACCATATATTTT. This gives the protein CASSWTWTGQSSGNTIYF.